Shown below are 19 T cell receptor beta chains from a single sample sequenced in a study of identical twins. TCRdb analysed the 5' RACE reads with MiXCR anew, one entry per CDR3 protein. Of some 570,000 distinct CDR3 sequences listed, more than 20% are singletons. These data are also associated with another study on yellow fever vaccine responses in identical twins.

Material: CD4+ T cells sorted from blood. The origin of the receptors is a woman in her late teens or twenties in good health.

V is TRBV12-3 or TRBV12-4 and J is TRBJ2-5; a weak D match, TRBD2 (5 bases). V dropped 6 bases and J dropped 3 bases, with 14 bases sitting between them. This CDR3 comprises 14 residues. The CDR3 spells CASRQLGTEETQYF. The CDR3, as DNA: TGTGCCAGCAGGCAACTAGGAACTGAAGAGACCCAGTACTTC.

This clonotype was seen many times. This chain joins TRBV12-3 or TRBV12-4 and TRBJ2-1; 11 positions agree with TRBD2. The CDR3 contains 17 residues. Unmatched junction bases numbered 7, after V lost 3 bases and J lost 3 bases. The CDR3 loop is CASSFSGRAKNYNEQFF. The CDR3 DNA sequence: TGTGCCAGCAGTTTTAGCGGGAGGGCGAAAAACTACAATGAGCAGTTCTTC.

Remarks on this clonotype: The CDR3 ends on some other residue instead of the conserved phenylalanine or tryptophan, so this is likely a read error. The chain combines TRBV3-1 with TRBJ2-1, with D possibly matching TRBD2 (6 bases). The V end was cut by 4 bases, the J end by 6 bases, with 10 bases between. This CDR3 has 13 residues. Germline CDR1 reads LGHDT; CDR2 reads YNNKEL (reference sequence). The CDR3 loop reads CASSRGLPNEQFI. The DNA of the CDR3 is TGTGCCAGCAGCCGAGGACTACCCAATGAGCAGTTCATC.

The J gene is TRBJ2-7, the V gene TRBV5-1; 9 bases agree with TRBD1. Looked up from germline, CDR1 is SGHRS and CDR2 is YFSETQ. The V gene end was trimmed by 0 bases and the J gene end by 5 bases; junction bases not matched to a gene: 9. The CDR3 covers 16 residues. Here the CDR3 reads CASSLGEGQGHHEQYF. CDR3 sequence (DNA): TGCGCCAGCAGCTTGGGAGAGGGACAGGGTCACCACGAGCAGTACTTC.

The chain links TRBV12-3 or TRBV12-4 to TRBJ2-3; TRBD2 aligns across 16 bases. This CDR3 is 17 amino acids long. V was clipped by 6 bases and J by 8 bases; unmatched bases: 11. As DNA, the CDR3 is TGTGCCAGCAGCAAGGGACTAGCGGGAGGGCTTGGTTTTACGCAGTATTTT. It yields the protein CASSKGLAGGLGFTQYF.

This clonotype was found a few times. The chain carries TRBV23-1 and TRBJ1-5; D perhaps matches TRBD1 (6 bases). TRBV23-1 qualifies as an ORF whose function is uncertain. The V end lost 8 bases, the J end lost 2 bases, and 13 bases lay between the germline ends. The CDR3 has 14 amino acids. CDR3 residues: CASPRTVRNQPQHF. As DNA, the CDR3 is TGCGCCAGCCCCCGGACAGTTCGCAATCAGCCCCAGCATTTT.

In its sample, this clonotype was seen a few times. V and J are TRBV20-1 and TRBJ2-3, with D uncertain. Deletions cut 0 bases from V and 1 base from J, with 8 bases between. Germline-derived CDR1 and CDR2 are DFQATT and SNEGSKA (reference sequence). The length of the CDR3 is 14 residues. The CDR3 nucleotides read TGCAGTGCTAGAGATTTTACCGGCACAGATACGCAGTATTTT. Translating it yields CSARDFTGTDTQYF.

V usage is TRBV5-1 and J usage is TRBJ2-7, with 7 bases lining up with TRBD1. CDR1 SGHRS and CDR2 YFSETQ come from the germline V gene. Germline trimming cut 0 bases from V and 7 bases from J; bases unmatched to any gene: 4. This CDR3 contains 13 residues. CDR3 nucleotide sequence: TGCGCCAGCAGCTTGGACTCCAGGGGGGAGCAGTACTTC. Protein: CASSLDSRGEQYF.

This clonotype was picked up a small number of times. This chain connects TRBV7-9 to TRBJ1-1; D might be TRBD1 (5 bases). V gave up 9 bases and J gave up 3 bases, with 14 bases separating them. The germline CDR1 and CDR2 sequences are SEHNR and FQNEAQ (reference sequence). The CDR3 is made up of 13 amino acids. The CDR3: CASATDPYTEAFF. Here the CDR3 DNA reads TGTGCCAGTGCGACAGACCCTTACACTGAAGCTTTCTTT.

This clonotype has a handful of counts. The genes are TRBV5-1 and TRBJ2-3; 8 nucleotides agree with TRBD1. This CDR3 is 17 amino acids long. Trimming at V came to 4 bases and at J to 2 bases, leaving 12 bases not matched to a gene. The germline gives CDR1 SGHRS, CDR2 YFSETQ. CDR3 in amino acids: CASSLLGTGITTDTQYF. The CDR3, as DNA: TGCGCCAGCAGCCTCCTGGGGACAGGAATTACCACAGATACGCAGTATTTT. Full variable domain (rest looked up from reference TRBV5-1 and TRBJ2-3): KAGVTQTPRYLIKTRGQQVTLSCSPISGHRSVSWYQQTPGQGLQFLFEYFSETQRNKGNFPGRFSGRQFSNSRSEMNVSTLELGDSALYLCASSLLGTGITTDTQYFGPGTRLTVL.

This clonotype was counted between two and nine times. The gene calls are TRBV5-1 and TRBJ1-5; D is possibly TRBD1 (5 bases). The CDR3 is made up of 15 amino acids. Germline V CDR1 and CDR2: SGHRS, YFSETQ. V was clipped by 1 base and J by 0 bases, with 8 bases between them. The CDR3 bases are TGCGCCAGCAGCTTGCAGGACACTAGCAATCAGCCCCAGCATTTT. This gives the protein CASSLQDTSNQPQHF.

The chain couples TRBV10-1 to TRBJ2-3; TRBD2 matches at 14 bases. Germline loops: CDR1 WNHNN, CDR2 SYGVQD (reference sequence). The CDR3 covers 17 residues. Trimming cost V 10 bases and J 0 bases; bases outside gene matches: 9. CDR3 sequence: CAIQRTSGGSSTDTQYF. The CDR3 DNA reads as TGCGCCATCCAAAGGACTAGCGGGGGGTCTAGCACAGATACGCAGTATTTT.

At least ten counts were recorded for this clonotype. The J gene is TRBJ2-7, the V gene TRBV10-3, with 7 bases that match TRBD1. The V gene end was trimmed by 6 bases and the J gene end by 2 bases; junction bases not matched to a gene: 4. CDR1 ENHRY and CDR2 SYGVKD come from the germline V gene. CDR3 length: 13 residues. The CDR3 sequence: CAISRGQPYEQYF. For the CDR3, the DNA is TGTGCCATCAGCCGGGGACAGCCCTACGAGCAGTACTTC.

The genes are TRBV2 and TRBJ1-2; 9 bases align to TRBD1. This CDR3 region has 12 residues. Germline CDR1 and CDR2: SNHLY and FYNNEI. The V gene end was trimmed by 8 bases and the J gene end by 3 bases; junction bases not matched to a gene: 1. The CDR3 reads CASRDRDYGYTF. As DNA, the CDR3 is TGTGCCAGCCGGGACAGGGACTATGGCTACACCTTC.

The CDR3 region has the DNA TGTGCCAGCAGCTTAGCTACCCCGGGACAGGGAGGTGAAAAACTGTTTTTT. Its protein product is CASSLATPGQGGEKLFF. The genes are TRBV7-6 and TRBJ1-4, with 9 bases fitting TRBD1. Germline lookup yields CDR1 SGHVS and CDR2 FNYEAQ. The CDR3 is made up of 17 amino acids. V lost 0 bases and J lost 7; bases outside the gene matches: 9.

V gene TRBV3-1 combines with J gene TRBJ2-3; 8 bases agree with TRBD2. This CDR3 comprises 15 residues. V gave up 2 bases and J gave up 5 bases; unmatched junction bases: 6. CDR1 and CDR2 (germline): LGHDT, YNNKEL (reference sequence). The CDR3 region is CASSQQRELVDTQYF. CDR3 nucleotides: TGTGCCAGCAGCCAACAGCGGGAGCTGGTAGATACGCAGTATTTT.

This clonotype has a handful of counts. The genes are TRBV7-3 and TRBJ2-3; 10 nucleotides match TRBD2. The V and J ends lost 4 bases and 0 bases, in that order; junction bases with no gene match: 13. The length of the CDR3 is 19 residues. Germline-derived CDR1 and CDR2 are SGHTA and FQGTGA. In DNA, the CDR3 is TGTGCCAGCAGCTGCATTGGACTAGCGGTAAATCTGAGCACAGATACGCAGTATTTT. Translation gives CASSCIGLAVNLSTDTQYF.

This clonotype was recorded a few times. The rearrangement links TRBV19 to TRBJ2-2; D possibly corresponds to TRBD1 (6 bases). Germline V gene sequence: CDR1 LNHDA, CDR2 SQIVND (reference sequence). This CDR3 region has 13 residues. Trimming stripped 10 bases from V and 8 bases from J, with 17 bases between. The CDR3 DNA sequence: TGTGCCACGACCCCGGACAGAGGGGGGGAGCTGTTTTTT. Residues: CATTPDRGGELFF.

With respect to this clonotype: The germline gene is not matched at one end of the junction; a read error may be the cause. This chain joins TRBV20-1 and TRBJ2-3; D is possibly TRBD1 or TRBD2 (5 bases each). Germline V lookup: CDR1 DFQATT, CDR2 SNEGSKA (reference sequence). The CDR3 is 14 amino acids. The DNA for the CDR3 is TGCAGTGCTAGACAGGGTGCTAGCACAGATACGCTGTATTTT. Amino acid sequence: CSARQGASTDTLYF.